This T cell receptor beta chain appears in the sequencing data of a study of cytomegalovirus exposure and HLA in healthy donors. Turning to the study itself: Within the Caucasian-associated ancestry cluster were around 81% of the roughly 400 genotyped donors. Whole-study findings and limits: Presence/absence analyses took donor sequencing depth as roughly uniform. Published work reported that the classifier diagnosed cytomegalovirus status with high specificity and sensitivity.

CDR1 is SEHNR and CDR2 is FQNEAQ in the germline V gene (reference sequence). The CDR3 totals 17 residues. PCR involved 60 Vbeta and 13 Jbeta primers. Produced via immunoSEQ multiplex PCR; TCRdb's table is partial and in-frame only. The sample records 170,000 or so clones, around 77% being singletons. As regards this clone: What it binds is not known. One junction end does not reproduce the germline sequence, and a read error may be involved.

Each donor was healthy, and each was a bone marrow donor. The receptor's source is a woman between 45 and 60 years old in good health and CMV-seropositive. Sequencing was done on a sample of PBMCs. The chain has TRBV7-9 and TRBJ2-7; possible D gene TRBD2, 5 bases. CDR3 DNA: TGTTCCAGCAGCTTAGCGCCCCAACGGTTTCTCTTCTACGAGCAGTACTTC. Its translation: CSSSLAPQRFLFYEQYF.